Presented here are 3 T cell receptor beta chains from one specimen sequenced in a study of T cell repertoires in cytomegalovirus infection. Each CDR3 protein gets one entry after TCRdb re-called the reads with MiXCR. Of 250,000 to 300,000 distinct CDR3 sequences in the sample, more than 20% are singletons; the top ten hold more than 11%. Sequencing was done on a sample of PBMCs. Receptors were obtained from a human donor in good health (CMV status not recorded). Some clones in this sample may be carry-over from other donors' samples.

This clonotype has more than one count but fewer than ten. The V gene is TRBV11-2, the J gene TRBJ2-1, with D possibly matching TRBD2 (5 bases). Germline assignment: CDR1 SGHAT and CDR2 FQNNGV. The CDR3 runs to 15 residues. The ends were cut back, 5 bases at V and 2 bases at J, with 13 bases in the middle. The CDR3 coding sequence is TGTGCCAGCAGCGTCAGCGGTGGGGCCTACAATGAGCAGTTCTTC. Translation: CASSVSGGAYNEQFF.

In nucleotides, the CDR3 is TGTGCCAGCAGTCCTGGGGACAGAGACTACAATGAGCAGTTCTTC. Protein: CASSPGDRDYNEQFF. The V and J genes are TRBV12-3 or TRBV12-4 and TRBJ2-1, with TRBD1 identical over 7 bases. The ends lost 5 bases at V and 3 bases at J; junction bases unmatched: 7. The CDR3 contains 15 residues.

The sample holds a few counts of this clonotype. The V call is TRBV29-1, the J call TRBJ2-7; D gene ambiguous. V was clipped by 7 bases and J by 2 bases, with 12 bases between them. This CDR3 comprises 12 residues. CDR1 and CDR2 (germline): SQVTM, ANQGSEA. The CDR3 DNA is TGCAGCGCCGGTGGGGTTCCCTACGAGCAGTACTTC. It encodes CSAGGVPYEQYF.